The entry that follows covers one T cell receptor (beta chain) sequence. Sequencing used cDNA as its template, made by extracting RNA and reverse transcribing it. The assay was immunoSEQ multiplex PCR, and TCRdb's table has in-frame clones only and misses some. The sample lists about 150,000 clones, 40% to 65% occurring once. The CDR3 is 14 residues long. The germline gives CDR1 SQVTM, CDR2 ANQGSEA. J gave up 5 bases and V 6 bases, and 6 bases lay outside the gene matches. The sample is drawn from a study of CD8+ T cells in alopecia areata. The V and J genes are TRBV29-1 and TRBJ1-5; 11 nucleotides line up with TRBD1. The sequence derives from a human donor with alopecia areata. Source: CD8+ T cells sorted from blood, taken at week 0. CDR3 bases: TGCAGCGTGGCGGACAGGGGGCTTTATCAGCCCCAGCATTTT. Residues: CSVADRGLYQPQHF.